Described below is a single TCR beta chain sequence and its context. What it binds is not known. PCR employed 60 Vbeta and 13 Jbeta primers. Libraries were prepared by immunoSEQ multiplex PCR; TCRdb keeps only in-frame clonotypes and omits some of them. The sample lists about 170,000 clones, roughly 85% seen once, with approximately 6.3% in the top ten. The sample comes from a study of cytomegalovirus exposure and HLA in healthy donors. Study-wide points: For most TCR beta V segments, an earlier analysis put the productive rate at about 90% or about 30% of the time. CMV serostatus alone was available as immune exposure information. The study recorded 150 to 200 TCR beta chains that were cytomegalovirus-associated.

Trimming shortened V by 3 bases and J by 8 bases, and 10 bases separated the two germline ends. Germline CDR1 SNHLY, CDR2 FYNNEI. CDR3 size: 13 residues. Sequenced sample: PBMCs. This receptor was identified in a man aged 40-55 years in good health and CMV-seropositive. The V and J genes are TRBV2 and TRBJ2-2; D is ambiguous. The CDR3 reads CASSENSKGELFF. The DNA for the CDR3 is TGTGCCAGCAGTGAGAACAGTAAGGGGGAGCTGTTTTTT.